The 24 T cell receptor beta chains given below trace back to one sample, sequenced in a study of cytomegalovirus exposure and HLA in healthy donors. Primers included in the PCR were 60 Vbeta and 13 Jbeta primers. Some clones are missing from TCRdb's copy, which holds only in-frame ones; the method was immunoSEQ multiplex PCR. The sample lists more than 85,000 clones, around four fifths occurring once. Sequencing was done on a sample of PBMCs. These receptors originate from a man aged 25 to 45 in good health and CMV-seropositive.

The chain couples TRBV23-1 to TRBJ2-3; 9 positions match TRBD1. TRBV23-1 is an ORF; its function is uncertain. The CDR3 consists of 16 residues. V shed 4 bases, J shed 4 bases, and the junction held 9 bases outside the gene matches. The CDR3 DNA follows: TGCGCCAGCAGTCCCCTACAGGGGGCGCCGGCAGATACGCAGTATTTT. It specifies CASSPLQGAPADTQYF.

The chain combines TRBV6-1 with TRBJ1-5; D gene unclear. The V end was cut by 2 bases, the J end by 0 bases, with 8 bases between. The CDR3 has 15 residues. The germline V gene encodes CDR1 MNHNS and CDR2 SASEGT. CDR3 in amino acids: CASSETVNSNQPQHF. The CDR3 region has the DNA TGTGCCAGCAGTGAAACTGTAAATAGCAATCAGCCCCAGCATTTT.

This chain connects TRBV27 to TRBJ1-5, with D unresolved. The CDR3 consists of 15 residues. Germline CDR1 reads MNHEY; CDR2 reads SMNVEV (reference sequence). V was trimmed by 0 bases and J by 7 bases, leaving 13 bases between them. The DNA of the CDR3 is TGTGCCAGCAGTTTATCCCGGGGTCTGGGACAGCCCCAGCATTTT. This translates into CASSLSRGLGQPQHF.

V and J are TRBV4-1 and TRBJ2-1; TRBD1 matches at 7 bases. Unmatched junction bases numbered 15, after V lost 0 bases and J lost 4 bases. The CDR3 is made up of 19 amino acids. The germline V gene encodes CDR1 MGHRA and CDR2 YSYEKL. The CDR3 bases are TGCGCCAGCAGCCAAGATCGGGGCAAACTAGGGGGCATATACAATGAGCAGTTCTTC. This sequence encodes CASSQDRGKLGGIYNEQFF.

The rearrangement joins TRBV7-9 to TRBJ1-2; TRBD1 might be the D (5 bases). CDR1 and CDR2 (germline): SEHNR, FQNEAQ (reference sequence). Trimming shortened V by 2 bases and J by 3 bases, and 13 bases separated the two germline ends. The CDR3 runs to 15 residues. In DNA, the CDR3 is TGTGCCAGCAGCTTAAATGTCCAGGGCGACTATGGCTACACCTTC. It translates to CASSLNVQGDYGYTF.

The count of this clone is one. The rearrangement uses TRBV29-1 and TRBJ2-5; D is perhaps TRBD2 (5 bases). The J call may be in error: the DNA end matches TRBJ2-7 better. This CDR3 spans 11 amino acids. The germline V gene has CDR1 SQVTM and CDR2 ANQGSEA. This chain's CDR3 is CSVRDLYEQYF. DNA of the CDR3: TGCAGCGTCCGGGATTTGTACGAGCAGTACTTC.

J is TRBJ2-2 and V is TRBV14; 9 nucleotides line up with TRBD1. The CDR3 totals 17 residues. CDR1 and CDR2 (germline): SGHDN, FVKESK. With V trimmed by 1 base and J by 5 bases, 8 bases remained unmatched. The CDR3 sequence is CASSQVFTGGPTGELFF. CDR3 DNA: TGTGCCAGCAGCCAAGTCTTCACAGGGGGCCCGACCGGGGAGCTGTTTTTT.

The CDR3 loop is CASSVASGVSNEQFF. The CDR3 DNA follows: TGTGCCAGCAGCGTAGCTAGCGGGGTTTCCAATGAGCAGTTCTTC. This chain joins TRBV9 and TRBJ2-1; TRBD2 matches at 9 bases. Germline CDR1 and CDR2: SGDLS and YYNGEE. The length of the CDR3 is 15 residues. The V and J ends lost 0 bases and 6 bases, in that order; junction bases with no gene match: 4.

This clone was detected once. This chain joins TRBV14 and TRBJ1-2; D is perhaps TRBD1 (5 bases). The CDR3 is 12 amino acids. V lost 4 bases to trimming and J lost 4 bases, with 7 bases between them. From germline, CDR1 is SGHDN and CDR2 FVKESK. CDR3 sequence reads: CASSRRGYGYTF. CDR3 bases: TGTGCCAGCAGCCGAAGGGGCTATGGCTACACCTTC.

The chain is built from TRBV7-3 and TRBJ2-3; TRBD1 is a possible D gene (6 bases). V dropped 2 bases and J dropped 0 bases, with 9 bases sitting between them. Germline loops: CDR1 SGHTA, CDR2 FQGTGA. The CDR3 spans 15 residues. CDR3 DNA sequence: TGTGCCAGCAGCTTAGACGGACAGAGCACAGATACGCAGTATTTT. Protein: CASSLDGQSTDTQYF.

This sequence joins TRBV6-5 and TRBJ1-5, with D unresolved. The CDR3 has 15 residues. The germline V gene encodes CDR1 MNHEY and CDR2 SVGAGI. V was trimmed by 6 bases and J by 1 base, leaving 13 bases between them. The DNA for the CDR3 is TGTGCCAGCAGGGATGGGAGCGTCAGCAATCAGCCCCAGCATTTT. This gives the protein CASRDGSVSNQPQHF.

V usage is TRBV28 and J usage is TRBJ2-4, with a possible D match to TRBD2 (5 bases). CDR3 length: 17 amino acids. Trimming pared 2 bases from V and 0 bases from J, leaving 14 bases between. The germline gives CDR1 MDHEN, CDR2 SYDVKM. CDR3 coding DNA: TGTGCCAGCAGTTTAGCGGGCCCCAGCATAGCCAAAAACATTCAGTACTTC. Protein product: CASSLAGPSIAKNIQYF.

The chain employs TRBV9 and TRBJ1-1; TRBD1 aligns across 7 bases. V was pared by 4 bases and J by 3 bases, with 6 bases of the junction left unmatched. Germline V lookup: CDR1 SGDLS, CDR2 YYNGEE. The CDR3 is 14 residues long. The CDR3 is CASSRGRMDTEAFF. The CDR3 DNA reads TGTGCCAGCAGCAGGGGGCGAATGGACACTGAAGCTTTCTTT. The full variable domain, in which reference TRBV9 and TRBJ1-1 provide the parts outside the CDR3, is DSGVTQTPKHLITATGQRVTLRCSPRSGDLSVYWYQQSLDQGLQFLIQYYNGEERAKGNILERFSAQQFPDLHSELNLSSLELGDSALYFCASSRGRMDTEAFFGQGTRLTVV.

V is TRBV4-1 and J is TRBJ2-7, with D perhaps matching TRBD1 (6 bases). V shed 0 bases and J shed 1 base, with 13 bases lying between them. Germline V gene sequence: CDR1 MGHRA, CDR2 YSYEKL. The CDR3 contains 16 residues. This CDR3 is CASSQEGQGPSYEQYF. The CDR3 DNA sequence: TGCGCCAGCAGCCAAGAGGGGCAGGGGCCATCCTACGAGCAGTACTTC.

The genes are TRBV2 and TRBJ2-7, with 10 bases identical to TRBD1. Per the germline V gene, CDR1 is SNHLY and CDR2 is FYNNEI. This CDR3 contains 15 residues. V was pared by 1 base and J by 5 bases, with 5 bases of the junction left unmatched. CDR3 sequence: CASSEGRGQGNEQYF. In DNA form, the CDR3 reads TGTGCCAGCAGTGAAGGAAGGGGACAGGGGAACGAGCAGTACTTC.

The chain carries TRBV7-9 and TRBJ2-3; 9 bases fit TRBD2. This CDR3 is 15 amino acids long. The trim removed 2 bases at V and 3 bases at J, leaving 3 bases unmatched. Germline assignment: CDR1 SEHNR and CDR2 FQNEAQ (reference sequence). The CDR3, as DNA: TGTGCCAGCAGCTTATTCAGCGGGGGGACAGATACGCAGTATTTT. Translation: CASSLFSGGTDTQYF.

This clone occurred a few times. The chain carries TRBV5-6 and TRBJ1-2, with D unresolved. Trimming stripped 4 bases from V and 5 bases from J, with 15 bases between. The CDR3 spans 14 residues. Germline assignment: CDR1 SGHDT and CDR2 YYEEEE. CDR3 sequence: CASSARTLEYGYTF. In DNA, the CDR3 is TGTGCCAGCAGCGCACGGACTTTGGAGTATGGCTACACCTTC.

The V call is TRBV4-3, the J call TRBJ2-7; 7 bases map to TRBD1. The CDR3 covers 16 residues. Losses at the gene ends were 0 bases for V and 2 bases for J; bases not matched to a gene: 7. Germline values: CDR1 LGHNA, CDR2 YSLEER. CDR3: CASSQDWQGVTYEQYF. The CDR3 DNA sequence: TGCGCCAGCAGCCAAGATTGGCAGGGGGTGACCTACGAGCAGTACTTC.

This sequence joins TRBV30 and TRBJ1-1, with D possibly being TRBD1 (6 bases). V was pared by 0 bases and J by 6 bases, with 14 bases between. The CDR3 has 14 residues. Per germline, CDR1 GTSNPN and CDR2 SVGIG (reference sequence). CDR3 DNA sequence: TGTGCCTGGAGTGTACTGAGGCAGGGGTCTGAAGCTTTCTTT. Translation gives CAWSVLRQGSEAFF.

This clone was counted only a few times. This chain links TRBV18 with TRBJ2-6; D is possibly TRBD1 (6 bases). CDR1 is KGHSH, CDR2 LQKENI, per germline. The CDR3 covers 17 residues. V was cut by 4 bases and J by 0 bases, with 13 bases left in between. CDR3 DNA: TGTGCCAGCTCACAGGACAGTAGGACCTCTGGGGCCAACGTCCTGACTTTC. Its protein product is CASSQDSRTSGANVLTF.

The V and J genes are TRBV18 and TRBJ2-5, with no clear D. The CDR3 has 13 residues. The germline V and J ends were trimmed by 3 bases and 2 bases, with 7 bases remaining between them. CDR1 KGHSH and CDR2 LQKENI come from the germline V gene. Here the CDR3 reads CASSPAQQETQYF. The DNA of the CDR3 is TGTGCCAGCTCACCGGCTCAACAAGAGACCCAGTACTTC.

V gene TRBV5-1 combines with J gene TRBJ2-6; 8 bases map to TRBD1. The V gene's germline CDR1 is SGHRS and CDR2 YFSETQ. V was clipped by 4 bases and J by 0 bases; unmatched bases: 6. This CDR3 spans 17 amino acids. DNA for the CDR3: TGCGCCAGCAGCCCTGGGACAGGACCCTCTGGGGCCAACGTCCTGACTTTC. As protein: CASSPGTGPSGANVLTF. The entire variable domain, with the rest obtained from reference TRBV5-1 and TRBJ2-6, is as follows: KAGVTQTPRYLIKTRGQQVTLSCSPISGHRSVSWYQQTPGQGLQFLFEYFSETQRNKGNFPGRFSGRQFSNSRSEMNVSTLELGDSALYLCASSPGTGPSGANVLTFGAGSRLTVL.

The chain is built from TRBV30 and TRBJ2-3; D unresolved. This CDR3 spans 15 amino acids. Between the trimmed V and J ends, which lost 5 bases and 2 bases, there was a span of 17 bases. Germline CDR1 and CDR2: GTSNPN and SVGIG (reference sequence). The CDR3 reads CAWSPPPVDTDTQYF. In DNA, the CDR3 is TGTGCCTGGTCACCCCCGCCGGTAGACACAGATACGCAGTATTTT.

The CDR3 spells CAISGTGTIYNEQFF. DNA of the CDR3: TGTGCCATCAGTGGAACCGGGACTATCTACAATGAGCAGTTCTTC. The rearrangement uses TRBV10-3 and TRBJ2-1, with 7 bases that match TRBD2. There are 15 residues in the CDR3. In germline, CDR1 is ENHRY, CDR2 SYGVKD. The V gene end was trimmed by 4 bases and the J gene end by 3 bases; junction bases not matched to a gene: 6.